A single sample is the source of the 21 T cell receptor beta chains below, sequenced in a study of T cell responses to AZD1222 COVID-19 vaccine. TCRdb's copy holds only in-frame clones and misses some; the assay was immunoSEQ multiplex PCR. This table holds tens of thousands of clones, 70% to 90% found once. Material: peripheral blood, obtained on day 0 of AZD1222 vaccination. The source is an adult in good health.

The V call is TRBV2, the J call TRBJ1-2, with a tentative D call TRBD1 (6 bases). There are 12 residues in the CDR3. V dropped 6 bases and J dropped 8 bases, with 13 bases sitting between them. The germline V gene has CDR1 SNHLY and CDR2 FYNNEI. The chain's CDR3 is CASRGDRNGYTF. CDR3 nucleotides: TGTGCCAGCAGAGGAGACAGGAACGGCTACACCTTC.

The chain combines TRBV4-2 with TRBJ2-1; D may be TRBD2 (5 bases). V was pared by 9 bases and J by 4 bases, with 19 bases between. Looked up from germline, CDR1 is LGHNA and CDR2 is YNFKEQ. This CDR3 is built from 15 residues. Written as DNA, the CDR3 is TGTGCCAGTAGACGGGAACTAATTGAATACAATGAGCAGTTCTTC. This sequence encodes CASRRELIEYNEQFF.

The V gene is TRBV2, the J gene TRBJ2-7, with 10 bases fitting TRBD1. The CDR3 sequence is 13 residues long. Germline CDR1 and CDR2: SNHLY and FYNNEI. V gave up 6 bases and J gave up 7 bases; unmatched junction bases: 6. The CDR3 nucleotides read TGTGCCAGCAGCGCCGGGACAGGGGAAGAGCAGTACTTC. It codes for CASSAGTGEEQYF.

The gene calls are TRBV5-5 and TRBJ2-1; the match to TRBD1 covers 7 bases. Germline assignment: CDR1 SGHKS and CDR2 YYEKEE (reference sequence). Trimming at V came to 4 bases and at J to 12 bases, leaving 7 bases not matched to a gene. The CDR3 loop spans 12 amino acids. The CDR3 reads CASSPTGYLQFF. CDR3 bases: TGTGCCAGCAGCCCGACAGGGTATCTGCAGTTCTTC.

In this sample, this clone turned up a few times. The chain has TRBV28 and TRBJ2-7; D gene uncertain. This CDR3 is built from 15 residues. Trimming pared 5 bases from V and 2 bases from J, leaving 16 bases between. The germline V gene has CDR1 MDHEN and CDR2 SYDVKM. The CDR3 reads CASSVSKGPPYEQYF. The CDR3 nucleotides read TGTGCCAGCAGTGTCAGTAAAGGGCCCCCCTACGAGCAGTACTTC. Filled out from reference TRBV28 and TRBJ2-7, the complete variable domain reads DVKVTQSSRYLVKRTGEKVFLECVQDMDHENMFWYRQDPGLGLRLIYFSYDVKMKEKGDIPEGYSVSREKKERFSLILESASTNQTSMYLCASSVSKGPPYEQYFGPGTRLTVT.

This clone was seen only a few times. This chain joins TRBV3-1 (or the pseudogene TRBV3-2) and TRBJ2-1, with 11 bases aligning to TRBD2. Germline lookup yields CDR1 LGHDT and CDR2 YNNKEL (reference sequence). The V and J ends lost 0 bases and 4 bases, in that order; junction bases with no gene match: 2. There are 16 residues in the CDR3. The CDR3 region has the DNA TGTGCCAGCAGCCAAGACGGGACTAGCGGTTACAATGAGCAGTTCTTC. Translating it yields CASSQDGTSGYNEQFF.

This chain joins TRBV6-5 and TRBJ1-6; 7 bases are shared with TRBD1. This CDR3 is 15 amino acids long. With 6 bases clipped from V and 6 bases from J, the junction kept 8 bases outside the gene matches. The germline V gene encodes CDR1 MNHEY and CDR2 SVGAGI. CDR3 in amino acids: CASSAGTVINSPLHF. The CDR3 coding sequence is TGTGCCAGCAGCGCCGGGACAGTTATTAATTCACCCCTCCACTTT.

The chain recombines TRBV30 with TRBJ2-5; 8 bases are a match to TRBD1. The germline V gene encodes CDR1 GTSNPN and CDR2 SVGIG (reference sequence). The CDR3 totals 15 residues. Trimming removed 2 bases from V and 4 bases from J; junction bases left unmatched: 9. CDR3 residues: CAWSLGQGARETQYF. The CDR3 region has the DNA TGTGCCTGGAGTCTGGGGCAGGGGGCCCGAGAGACCCAGTACTTC.

The genes are TRBV19 and TRBJ2-7, with 9 positions matching TRBD1. With 0 bases clipped from V and 3 bases from J, the junction kept 9 bases outside the gene matches. Germline CDR1 reads LNHDA; CDR2 reads SQIVND (reference sequence). CDR3 length: 17 residues. The CDR3 reads CASSIELGQGTHYEQYF. As DNA, the CDR3 is TGTGCCAGTAGTATAGAATTGGGACAGGGTACCCACTACGAGCAGTACTTC. Looking up the rest from reference TRBV19 and TRBJ2-7 gives the full variable domain: DGGITQSPKYLFRKEGQNVTLSCEQNLNHDAMYWYRQDPGQGLRLIYYSQIVNDFQKGDIAEGYSVSREKKESFPLTVTSAQKNPTAFYLCASSIELGQGTHYEQYFGPGTRLTVT.

This chain uses TRBV15 with TRBJ2-7; D is unresolved. The CDR3 extends over 14 amino acids. The V end was cut by 0 bases, the J end by 0 bases, with 6 bases between. Germline V gene data show CDR1 as LNHNV and CDR2 as YYDKDF (reference sequence). This CDR3 reads CATSRDRSSYEQYF. As DNA, the CDR3 is TGTGCCACCAGCAGAGACCGTAGCTCCTACGAGCAGTACTTC. The entire variable domain, with the rest obtained from reference TRBV15 and TRBJ2-7, is as follows: DAMVIQNPRYQVTQFGKPVTLSCSQTLNHNVMYWYQQKSSQAPKLLFHYYDKDFNNEADTPDNFQSRRPNTSFCFLDIRSPGLGDTAMYLCATSRDRSSYEQYFGPGTRLTVT.

This clone was observed once. The CDR3 reads CASSPGLRGLGSDGTNEKLFF. As DNA, the CDR3 is TGCGCCAGCAGCCCCGGCCTCAGGGGGCTCGGGTCGGACGGGACTAATGAAAAACTGTTTTTT. V usage is TRBV5-1 and J usage is TRBJ1-4, with 8 bases matching TRBD1. Trimming at V came to 4 bases and at J to 2 bases, leaving 22 bases not matched to a gene. The CDR3 is 21 residues long. The germline CDR1 and CDR2 sequences are SGHRS and YFSETQ.

The J gene is TRBJ1-2, the V gene TRBV28; D unresolved. Trimming pared 5 bases from V and 5 bases from J, leaving 9 bases between. Germline lookup yields CDR1 MDHEN and CDR2 SYDVKM. CDR3 length: 12 amino acids. The CDR3 loop is CASSSSVYGYTF. CDR3 nucleotides: TGTGCCAGCAGTAGCTCGGTATATGGCTACACCTTC.

This chain uses TRBV5-1 with TRBJ1-4; possible D gene TRBD1, 6 bases. The germline V and J ends were trimmed by 4 bases and 5 bases, with 15 bases remaining between them. The CDR3 consists of 15 residues. CDR1 is SGHRS, CDR2 YFSETQ, per germline. CDR3 sequence: CASSRLGGSNEKLFF. DNA for the CDR3: TGCGCCAGCAGCCGGTTAGGGGGGTCCAATGAAAAACTGTTTTTT. The whole variable domain, remainder taken from reference TRBV5-1 and TRBJ1-4, is KAGVTQTPRYLIKTRGQQVTLSCSPISGHRSVSWYQQTPGQGLQFLFEYFSETQRNKGNFPGRFSGRQFSNSRSEMNVSTLELGDSALYLCASSRLGGSNEKLFFGSGTQLSVL.

The chain joins TRBV7-2 to TRBJ2-3; D not resolved. The CDR3 consists of 15 residues. The V and J ends lost 5 bases and 0 bases respectively, with 12 bases between them. The germline V gene encodes CDR1 SGHTA and CDR2 FQGNSA. This CDR3 is CASSGRVKSTDTQYF. CDR3 coding DNA: TGTGCCAGCAGCGGACGGGTGAAAAGCACAGATACGCAGTATTTT.

The genes are TRBV18 and TRBJ2-2; tentatively, D is TRBD2 (6 bases). Germline lookup yields CDR1 KGHSH and CDR2 LQKENI. V gave up 3 bases and J gave up 8 bases, with 16 bases separating them. The CDR3 runs 15 residues. CDR3 in DNA: TGTGCCAGCTCACCCTGGACTACCATTAAGGGGGAGCTGTTTTTT. It translates to CASSPWTTIKGELFF.

V gene TRBV11-2 combines with J gene TRBJ2-1; maybe TRBD1 (5 bases). CDR1 is SGHAT and CDR2 is FQNNGV in the germline V gene. The V end was cut by 4 bases, the J end by 0 bases, with 13 bases between. The CDR3 has 16 residues. The CDR3 is CASSSRVGPSYNEQFF. In DNA, the CDR3 is TGTGCCAGCAGCTCCAGGGTGGGGCCCTCCTACAATGAGCAGTTCTTC.

The chain's CDR3 is CASSPGAYEQYF. In DNA form, the CDR3 reads TGTGCCAGCAGCCCCGGGGCTTACGAGCAGTACTTC. This rearrangement joins TRBV6-6 to TRBJ2-7, with D possibly called TRBD1 or TRBD2 (5 bases each). The CDR3 is 12 amino acids. The ends were cut back, 6 bases at V and 4 bases at J, with 10 bases in the middle. Per germline, CDR1 MNHNY and CDR2 SVGAGI (reference sequence).

The table lists this clone with a few counts. This rearrangement joins TRBV19 to TRBJ1-2; D might be TRBD1 (5 bases). The CDR3 length is 16 residues. Germline assignment: CDR1 LNHDA and CDR2 SQIVND (reference sequence). The germline V and J ends were trimmed by 3 bases and 1 base, with 15 bases remaining between them. Here the CDR3 reads CASSIPAGEINYGYTF. CDR3 nucleotide sequence: TGTGCCAGTAGTATTCCCGCGGGGGAAATTAACTATGGCTACACCTTC.

The chain carries TRBV5-6 and TRBJ1-5, with unresolved D. The CDR3 has 15 amino acids. Germline V lookup: CDR1 SGHDT, CDR2 YYEEEE. V was trimmed by 0 bases and J by 3 bases, leaving 10 bases between them. The CDR3 region is CASSLAPGFNQPQHF. The CDR3 DNA reads TGTGCCAGCAGCTTGGCCCCGGGATTCAATCAGCCCCAGCATTTT.

The chain is built from TRBV5-4 and TRBJ2-7, with D possibly being TRBD2 (5 bases). Trimming took off 4 bases at V and 7 bases at J, with 18 bases between the two ends. The CDR3 spans 14 residues. Germline V gene lookup returns CDR1 SGHNT and CDR2 YYREEE (reference sequence). The DNA for the CDR3 is TGTGCCAGCAGCCCGGAGGTAACTGGAGGAGAGCAGTACTTC. Its translation is CASSPEVTGGEQYF.

The J gene is TRBJ1-1, the V gene TRBV6-1; D is unresolved. This CDR3 has 13 amino acids. With 1 base removed from V and 1 base from J, the gap between germline ends came to 4 bases. Germline V gene data show CDR1 as MNHNS and CDR2 as SASEGT. The CDR3 protein is CASSEGRNTEAFF. CDR3 coding DNA: TGTGCCAGCAGTGAAGGCAGGAACACTGAAGCTTTCTTT.